This T cell receptor beta chain was captured by sequencing in a study of T-cell reconstitution after alpha-beta-depleted transplantation in children. This clonotype was counted between two and nine times. With 0 bases removed from V and 0 bases from J, the gap between germline ends came to 15 bases. The V gene's germline CDR1 is DFQATT and CDR2 SNEGSKA (reference sequence). The CDR3 spans 18 residues. Library preparation (for TCRbeta) was performed with unique molecular identifiers. TCRdb analysed the PCR reads with MiXCR anew, one entry per CDR3 protein. The sample holds hundreds of thousands of distinct CDR3 sequences, roughly 15% seen once.

This chain connects TRBV20-1 to TRBJ2-6, with D perhaps being TRBD1 or TRBD2 (5 bases each). This TCR was sampled from a human donor who donated a stem cell graft to a child with acute myeloid leukemia. Sequences were derived from PBMCs from the stem cell graft donor, sampled from the stem cell graft. DNA for the CDR3: TGCAGTGCTAGAGATCAATCGGGACGTTCCTCTGGGGCCAACGTCCTGACTTTC. It is translated as CSARDQSGRSSGANVLTF.